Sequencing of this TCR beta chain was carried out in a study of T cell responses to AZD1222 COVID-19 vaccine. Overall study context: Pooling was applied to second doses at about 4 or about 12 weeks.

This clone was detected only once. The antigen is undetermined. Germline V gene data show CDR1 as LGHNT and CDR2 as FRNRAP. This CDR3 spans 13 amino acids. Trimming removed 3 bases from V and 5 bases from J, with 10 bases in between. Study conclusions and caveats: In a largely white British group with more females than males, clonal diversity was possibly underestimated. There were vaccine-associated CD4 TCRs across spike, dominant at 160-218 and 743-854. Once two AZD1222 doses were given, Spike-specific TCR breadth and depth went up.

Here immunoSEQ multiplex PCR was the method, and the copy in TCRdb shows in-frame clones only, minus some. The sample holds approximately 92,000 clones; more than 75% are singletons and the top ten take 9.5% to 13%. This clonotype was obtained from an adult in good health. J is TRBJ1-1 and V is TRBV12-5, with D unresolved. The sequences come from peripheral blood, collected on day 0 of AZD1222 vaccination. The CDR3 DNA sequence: TGTGCTAGTGGTTTTCCCGGGTCGACTGAAGCTTTCTTT. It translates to CASGFPGSTEAFF.